This T cell receptor (beta chain) stems from a study of CD8 T cells in ankylosing spondylitis. TCRdb processed the 5' RACE reads anew with MiXCR; each CDR3 protein has one entry. The data show around 340,000 distinct CDR3 sequences, 20% to 25% seen once. The V and J ends lost 0 bases and 3 bases, in that order; junction bases with no gene match: 5. CDR1 MGHRA and CDR2 YSYEKL come from the germline V gene. The CDR3 has 15 residues. Sequenced input: blood, either unsorted or a sorted T cell fraction (not recorded which). The V gene is TRBV4-1, the J gene TRBJ2-7, with TRBD1 matching 7 bases. This TCR came from a male donor with ankylosing spondylitis or in good health (not recorded which). CDR3 residues: CASSQDSGGIYEQYF. The CDR3 DNA reads TGCGCCAGCAGCCAAGATTCAGGGGGTATCTACGAGCAGTACTTC.